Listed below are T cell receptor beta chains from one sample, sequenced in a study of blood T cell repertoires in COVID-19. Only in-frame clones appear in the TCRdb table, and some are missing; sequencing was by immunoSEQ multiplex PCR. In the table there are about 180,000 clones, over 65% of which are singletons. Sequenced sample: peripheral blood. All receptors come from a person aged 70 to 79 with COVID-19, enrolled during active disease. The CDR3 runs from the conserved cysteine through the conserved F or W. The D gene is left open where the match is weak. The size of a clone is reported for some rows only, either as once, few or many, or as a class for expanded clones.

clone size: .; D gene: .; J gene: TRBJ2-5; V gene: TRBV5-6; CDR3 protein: CASSLLSETQYF; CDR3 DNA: TGTGCCAGCAGCTTGTTGAGTGAGACCCAGTACTTC
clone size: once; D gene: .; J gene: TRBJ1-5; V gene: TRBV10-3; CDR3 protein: CAISARGSNQPQHF; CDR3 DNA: TGTGCCATCAGTGCCAGGGGCAGCAATCAGCCCCAGCATTTT
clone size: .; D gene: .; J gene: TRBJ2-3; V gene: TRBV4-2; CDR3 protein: CASSQVTSSTDTQYF; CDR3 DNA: TGTGCCAGCAGCCAAGTTACATCTAGCACAGATACGCAGTATTTT
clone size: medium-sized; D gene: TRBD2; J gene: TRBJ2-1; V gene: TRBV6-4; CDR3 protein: CASKETSGVSNEQFF; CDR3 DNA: TGTGCCAGCAAGGAGACTAGCGGGGTTTCGAATGAGCAGTTCTTC
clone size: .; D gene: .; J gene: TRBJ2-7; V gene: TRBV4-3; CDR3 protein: CASSPSTRVREQYF; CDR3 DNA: TGCGCCAGCAGCCCGAGCACCAGGGTCCGCGAGCAGTACTTC
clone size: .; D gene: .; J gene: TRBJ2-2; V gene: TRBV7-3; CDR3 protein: CASRREELNTGELFF; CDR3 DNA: TGTGCCAGCAGGAGAGAAGAATTGAACACCGGGGAGCTGTTTTTT
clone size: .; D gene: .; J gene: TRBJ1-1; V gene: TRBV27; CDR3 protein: CASRDFQRGTEAFF; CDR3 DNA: TGTGCCAGCAGAGACTTCCAAAGGGGCACTGAAGCTTTCTTT
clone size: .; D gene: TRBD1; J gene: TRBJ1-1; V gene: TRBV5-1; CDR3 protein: CASSLPTGAEAFF; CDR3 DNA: TGCGCCAGCAGCTTACCGACAGGGGCCGAAGCTTTCTTT
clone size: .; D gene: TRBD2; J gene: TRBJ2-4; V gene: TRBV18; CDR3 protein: CASSPLNLVAGGNIQYF; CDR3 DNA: TGTGCCAGCTCACCACTTAATTTGGTAGCGGGAGGAAACATTCAGTACTTC
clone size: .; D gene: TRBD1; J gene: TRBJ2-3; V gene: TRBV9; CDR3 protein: CASSVGTVGKDTQYF; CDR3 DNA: TGTGCCAGCAGCGTTGGGACAGTGGGAAAAGATACGCAGTATTTT
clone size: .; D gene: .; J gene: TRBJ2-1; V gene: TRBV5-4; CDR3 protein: CASSLRLGGTEQFF; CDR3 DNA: TGTGCCAGCAGCTTGAGGCTCGGCGGGACTGAGCAGTTCTTC
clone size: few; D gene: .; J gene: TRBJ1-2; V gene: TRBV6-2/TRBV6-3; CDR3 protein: CASSYPPGQTDGYTF; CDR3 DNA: TGTGCCAGCAGTTACCCGCCTGGACAGACCGATGGCTACACCTTC
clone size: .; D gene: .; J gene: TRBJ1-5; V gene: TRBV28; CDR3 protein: CASSFGAGARVFGNQPQHF; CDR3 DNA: TGTGCCAGCAGTTTTGGGGCGGGGGCGCGGGTATTTGGGAATCAGCCCCAGCATTTT
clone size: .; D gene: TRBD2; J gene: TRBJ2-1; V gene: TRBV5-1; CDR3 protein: CVSSFPREGRNEQFF; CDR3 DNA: TGCGTCAGCAGCTTTCCGAGGGAGGGCCGCAATGAGCAGTTCTTC
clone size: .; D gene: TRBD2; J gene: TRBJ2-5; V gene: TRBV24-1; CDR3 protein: CATSRGRLAGSETQYF; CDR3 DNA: TGTGCCACCAGCAGAGGTCGGCTAGCGGGGTCAGAGACCCAGTACTTC
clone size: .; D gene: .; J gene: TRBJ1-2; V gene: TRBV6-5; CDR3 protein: CASIPTAHYGYTF; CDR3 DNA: TGTGCCAGCATACCGACAGCCCACTATGGCTACACCTTC
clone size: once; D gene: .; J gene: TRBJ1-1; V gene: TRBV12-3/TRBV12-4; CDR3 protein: CASSFNRLIEAFF; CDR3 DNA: TGTGCCAGCAGTTTTAACAGGCTAATTGAAGCTTTCTTT
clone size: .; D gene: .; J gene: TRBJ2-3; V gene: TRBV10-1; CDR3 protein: CASSEAGGWDTQYF; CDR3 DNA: TGCGCCAGCAGTGAGGCCGGCGGTTGGGATACGCAGTATTTT
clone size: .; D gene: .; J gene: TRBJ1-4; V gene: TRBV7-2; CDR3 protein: CASSSGGDPTNEKLFF; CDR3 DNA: TGTGCCAGCAGCTCGGGGGGCGACCCAACTAATGAAAAACTGTTTTTT
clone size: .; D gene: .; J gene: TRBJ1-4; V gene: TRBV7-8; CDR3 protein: CASSPGGEKLFF; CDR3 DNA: TGTGCCAGCAGCCCCGGGGGGGAAAAACTGTTTTTT
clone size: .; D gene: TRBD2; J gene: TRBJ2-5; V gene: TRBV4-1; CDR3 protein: CASSQDPGLRVGASQYF; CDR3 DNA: TGCGCCAGCAGCCAAGACCCGGGACTACGTGTCGGAGCGTCCCAGTACTTC
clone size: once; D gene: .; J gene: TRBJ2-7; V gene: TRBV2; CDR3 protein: CASSEKGYEQYF; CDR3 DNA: TGTGCCAGCAGTGAAAAGGGGTACGAGCAGTACTTC
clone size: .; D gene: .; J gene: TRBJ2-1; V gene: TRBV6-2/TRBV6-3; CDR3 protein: CASSKPTRPYNEQFF; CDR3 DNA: TGTGCCAGCAGTAAACCAACTAGGCCCTACAATGAGCAGTTCTTC
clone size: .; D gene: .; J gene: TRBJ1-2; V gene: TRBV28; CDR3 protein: CASSQRKADYGYTF; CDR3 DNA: TGTGCCAGCAGTCAAAGGAAGGCGGACTATGGCTACACCTTC